The entry below gives a single TCR beta chain sequence along with its context. Its antigen target is currently unknown. Per-base quality was not reported, and no clone a single base away is much larger than it. The entry originates in a study of blood T cell repertoires in COVID-19 (TCRdb year 2020). Context from the whole study: Collaborator samples came from the United States, Italy and Spain and covered acute and convalescent phases of COVID-19. The material from the prospective study consisted of cDNA or gDNA derived from T cells, B-cell-depleted T cells, or PBMCs. The dataset comprised deeply sampled blood TCRbeta repertoires from subjects exposed to, actively infected with, or recovered from COVID-19. The repertoires were released in a freely available public database meant as a resource for research on the immune response to SARS-CoV-2. The samples were drawn from two sources: the first 160 participants of the ongoing ImmuneRACE study, and 1,000 to 1,500 subjects contributed by 6 global collaborators. Nearly every sample came with metadata listing a de-identified subject ID, COVID-19 status, age in years and sex. Where available, HLA class I and class II types were obtained from metadata supplied by the sample provider rather than from assay-based typing.

The study at large found these results: The amount of clinical and demographic metadata varied by source and participant and was provided uncurated.

CDR1 and CDR2 (GTSNPN, SVGIG) derive from the germline V gene (reference sequence). The CDR3 has 14 amino acids, counting the end cysteine and phenylalanine. Here the CDR3 DNA is all that survives: 42 bases in frame from base 1. V has 5 bases trimmed and J has 8 bases trimmed; junction bases matching no gene number 12. TCRbeta CDR3 regions were amplified from genomic DNA using the immunoSEQ Assay, a bias-controlled multiplex PCR. In the authors' own workflow: Within the assay, amplification of reference gene primers was used to estimate how many nucleated cells each sample contained. Sequence reads were collapsed and filtered to measure the absolute abundance of every unique TCRbeta CDR3 rearrangement. Productive Simpson clonality was computed per sample as the square root of Simpson's diversity index over productive rearrangements. TCRdb took this table from immuneACCESS and kept in-frame rearrangements with V and J called. Such tables lack part of the clones; where checked against another copy, unresolved V genes explain under half of the gap, and the rest is unexplained. The V and J calls and clone size come from that table; D and trimming were worked out from the DNA. This sample has roughly 39,000 clones in its table, and around nine tenths of those were observed once. The leading ten clones occupy around 5% of the sample.

Collaborating institutions collected whole blood in K2EDTA tubes following their own protocols. For TCRbeta analysis, collaborators shipped samples in one of three forms: frozen whole blood, isolated PBMCs, or DNA extracted from either of those sample types. The chain is encoded by TRBV30 joined to TRBJ1-2, with TRBD1 identical over 9 junction bases. This clonotype was obtained from a human donor in a cohort sampled during active COVID-19. Sequencing input: peripheral blood. The DNA reads as follows: TGTGCCTGGGGGGACACAGGGGGCGCCAGGGGCTACACCTTC. Translated, it gives CAWGDTGGARGYTF.